A single sample gave rise to the 12 T cell receptor beta chains below, sequenced in a study of cytomegalovirus exposure and HLA in healthy donors. Primers for the PCR totalled 60 Vbeta and 13 Jbeta. TCRdb keeps only in-frame clones here, not all; method: immunoSEQ multiplex PCR. The data show 95,000 or so clones, about 86% seen once. Specimen: PBMCs. Receptor source: a woman in her 70s in good health and CMV-seropositive.

The genes are TRBV11-3 and TRBJ2-2; tentatively, D is TRBD1 (6 bases). V was trimmed by 2 bases and J by 0 bases, leaving 7 bases between them. The CDR3 is 15 residues long. CDR1 and CDR2 (germline): SGHNT, YENEEA. CDR3 sequence reads: CASSLRGTNTGELFF. The CDR3 nucleotides read TGTGCCAGCAGCTTAAGGGGGACGAACACCGGGGAGCTGTTTTTT.

The rearrangement uses TRBV7-2 and TRBJ1-5, with 12 nucleotides matching TRBD1. Germline CDR1 reads SGHTA; CDR2 reads FQGNSA. Trimming at V came to 5 bases and at J to 7 bases, leaving 6 bases not matched to a gene. The CDR3 loop spans 15 amino acids. This chain's CDR3 is CASSPGQGASQPQHF. The CDR3 coding sequence is TGTGCCAGCAGCCCGGGACAGGGGGCAAGCCAGCCCCAGCATTTT.

A few counts support this clone. The V gene is TRBV4-3, the J gene TRBJ2-6; tentative D call: TRBD2 (7 bases). This CDR3 has 16 residues. The ends were cut back, 0 bases at V and 4 bases at J, with 10 bases in the middle. Germline V lookup: CDR1 LGHNA, CDR2 YSLEER. The CDR3 coding sequence is TGCGCCAGCAGCCAAGAGGGGGGGGCGGGGGCCAACGTCCTGACTTTC. Translating gives CASSQEGGAGANVLTF.

The V gene is TRBV19, the J gene TRBJ2-2; weak D call: TRBD1 (5 bases). Germline CDR1 and CDR2: LNHDA and SQIVND (reference sequence). The CDR3 consists of 15 residues. Trimming cost V 7 bases and J 0 bases, with 12 bases left between them. CDR3 amino acids: CASKMGRTNTGELFF. The CDR3 region has the DNA TGTGCCAGTAAGATGGGGCGTACGAACACCGGGGAGCTGTTTTTT.

This clone was recorded once. The V call is TRBV7-9, the J call TRBJ2-1, with D possibly being TRBD2 (6 bases). The ends were cut back, 4 bases at V and 10 bases at J, with 14 bases in the middle. This CDR3 region has 13 residues. Looked up from germline, CDR1 is SEHNR and CDR2 is FQNEAQ (reference sequence). CDR3 residues: CASSSLLAGEQFF. CDR3 nucleotides: TGTGCCAGCAGCTCATTACTAGCTGGCGAGCAGTTCTTC.

The V call is TRBV19, the J call TRBJ2-2, with TRBD2 as a possible D gene (6 bases). CDR3 size: 18 residues. Germline lookup yields CDR1 LNHDA and CDR2 SQIVND (reference sequence). The V end was cut by 3 bases, the J end by 7 bases, with 24 bases between. DNA for the CDR3: TGTGCCAGTAGTATTTGGGGCCTAGGGACTCGACAAGACGGGGAGCTGTTTTTT. Amino acids: CASSIWGLGTRQDGELFF.

The chain recombines TRBV11-2 with TRBJ2-7; D remains unclear. The germline CDR1 and CDR2 sequences are SGHAT and FQNNGV. V lost 5 bases, J lost 1 base, and 12 bases lay in between. This CDR3 spans 14 amino acids. The CDR3 sequence: CASSPISDSYEQYF. In DNA form, the CDR3 reads TGTGCCAGCAGCCCCATCAGCGATTCCTACGAGCAGTACTTC.

The CDR3 region has the DNA TGTGCCAGCAGTTTAGGGGGACTGAAAAATCAGCCCCAGCATTTT. Translated, it gives CASSLGGLKNQPQHF. This sequence joins TRBV28 and TRBJ1-5; D possibly corresponds to TRBD1 (5 bases). Between the trimmed V and J ends, which lost 2 bases and 4 bases, there was a span of 12 bases. This CDR3 has 15 amino acids. The germline V gene has CDR1 MDHEN and CDR2 SYDVKM.

As regards this clone: Because it lacks the conserved phenylalanine or tryptophan at the end, this CDR3 is likely a read error. The rearrangement joins TRBV19 to TRBJ1-2; D not certain. The CDR3 sequence is 15 residues long. Germline V gene lookup returns CDR1 LNHDA and CDR2 SQIVND (reference sequence). Trimming stripped 0 bases from V and 7 bases from J, with 15 bases between. For the CDR3, the DNA is TGTGCCAGTAGTATAGATGTGGCGGCGAGCTCTGGCTACACCTCC. Translating it yields CASSIDVAASSGYTS.

The chain employs TRBV5-1 and TRBJ2-2, with D possibly TRBD2 on 6 matching bases. CDR1 and CDR2 from the germline V gene are SGHRS and YFSETQ. The CDR3 length is 15 residues. Trimming took 0 bases from V and 6 from J, leaving 12 bases between them. CDR3 residues: CASSLEAGGAGELFF. Written as DNA, the CDR3 is TGCGCCAGCAGCTTGGAAGCAGGCGGGGCCGGGGAGCTGTTTTTT.

The CDR3 protein is CASSVDTSFNEQFF. DNA for the CDR3: TGTGCCAGCAGCGTAGACACTAGCTTCAATGAGCAGTTCTTC. This chain joins TRBV9 and TRBJ2-1; a possible D gene is TRBD2 (6 bases). Trimming stripped 0 bases from V and 6 bases from J, with 10 bases between. CDR1 is SGDLS, CDR2 YYNGEE, per germline. This CDR3 is built from 14 residues.

This clone came up a few times. J is TRBJ2-3 and V is TRBV9, with a weak D call TRBD2 (6 bases). The length of the CDR3 is 20 residues. V was cut by 0 bases and J by 0 bases, with 23 bases left in between. Germline CDR1 reads SGDLS; CDR2 reads YYNGEE. The CDR3 here is CASSVGMGRWTTGSTDTQYF. The CDR3 nucleotides are TGTGCCAGCAGCGTAGGGATGGGGAGGTGGACGACGGGGAGCACAGATACGCAGTATTTT.